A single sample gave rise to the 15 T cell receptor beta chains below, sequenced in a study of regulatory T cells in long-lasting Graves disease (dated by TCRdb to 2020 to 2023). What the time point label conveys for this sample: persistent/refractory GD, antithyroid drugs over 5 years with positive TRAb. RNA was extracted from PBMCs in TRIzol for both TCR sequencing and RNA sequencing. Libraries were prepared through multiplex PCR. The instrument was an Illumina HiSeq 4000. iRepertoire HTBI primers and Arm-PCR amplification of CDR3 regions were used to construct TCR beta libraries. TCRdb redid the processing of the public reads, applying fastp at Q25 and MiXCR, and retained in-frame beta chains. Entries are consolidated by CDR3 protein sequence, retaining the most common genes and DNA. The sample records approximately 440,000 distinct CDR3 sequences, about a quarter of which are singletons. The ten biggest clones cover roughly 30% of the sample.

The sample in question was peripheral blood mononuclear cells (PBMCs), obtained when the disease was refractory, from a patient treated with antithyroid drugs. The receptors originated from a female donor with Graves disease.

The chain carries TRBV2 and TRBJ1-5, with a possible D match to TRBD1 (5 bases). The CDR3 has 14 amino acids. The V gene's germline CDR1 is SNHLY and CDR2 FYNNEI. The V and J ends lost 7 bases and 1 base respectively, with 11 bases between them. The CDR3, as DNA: TGTGCCAGCACCCTGGAGGGGAGCAATCAGCCCCAGCATTTT. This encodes CASTLEGSNQPQHF.

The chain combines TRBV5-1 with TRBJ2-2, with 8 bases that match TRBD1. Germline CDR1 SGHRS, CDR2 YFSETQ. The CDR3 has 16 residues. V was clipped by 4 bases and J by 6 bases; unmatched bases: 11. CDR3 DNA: TGCGCCAGCAGCCCCGTGCCGGGACAGGAGGCCGGGGAGCTGTTTTTT. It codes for CASSPVPGQEAGELFF.

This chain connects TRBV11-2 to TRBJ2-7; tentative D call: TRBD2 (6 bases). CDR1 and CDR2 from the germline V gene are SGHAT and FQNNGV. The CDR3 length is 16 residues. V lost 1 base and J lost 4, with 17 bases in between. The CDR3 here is CASSLVFAGIGYEQYF. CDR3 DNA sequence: TGTGCCAGCAGCTTAGTTTTCGCGGGAATCGGGTACGAGCAGTACTTC.

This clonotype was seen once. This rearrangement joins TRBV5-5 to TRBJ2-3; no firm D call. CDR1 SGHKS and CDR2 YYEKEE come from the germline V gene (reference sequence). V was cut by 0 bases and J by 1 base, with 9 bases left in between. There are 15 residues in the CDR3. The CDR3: CASSLDRVRTDTQYF. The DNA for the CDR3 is TGTGCCAGCAGCTTGGACAGAGTCCGCACAGATACGCAGTATTTT.

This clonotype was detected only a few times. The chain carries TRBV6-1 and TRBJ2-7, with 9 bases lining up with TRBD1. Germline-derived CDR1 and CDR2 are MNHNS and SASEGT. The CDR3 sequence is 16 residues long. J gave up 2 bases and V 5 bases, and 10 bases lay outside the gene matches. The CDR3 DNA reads TGTGCCAGCAGTCGACCCCGGGACAGGGCCCCCTACGAGCAGTACTTC. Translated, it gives CASSRPRDRAPYEQYF.

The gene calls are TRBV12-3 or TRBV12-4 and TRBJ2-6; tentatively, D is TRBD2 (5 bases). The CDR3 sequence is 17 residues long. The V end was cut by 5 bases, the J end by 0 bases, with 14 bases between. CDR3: CASSPGWLSSGANVLTF. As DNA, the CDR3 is TGTGCCAGCAGTCCGGGATGGCTTAGCTCTGGGGCCAACGTCCTGACTTTC.

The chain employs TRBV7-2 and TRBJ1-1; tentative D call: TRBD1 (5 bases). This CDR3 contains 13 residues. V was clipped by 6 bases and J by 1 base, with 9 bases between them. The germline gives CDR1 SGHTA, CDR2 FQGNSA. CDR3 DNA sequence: TGTGCCAGCAGGGGGACTGAGAACACTGAAGCTTTCTTT. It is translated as CASRGTENTEAFF.

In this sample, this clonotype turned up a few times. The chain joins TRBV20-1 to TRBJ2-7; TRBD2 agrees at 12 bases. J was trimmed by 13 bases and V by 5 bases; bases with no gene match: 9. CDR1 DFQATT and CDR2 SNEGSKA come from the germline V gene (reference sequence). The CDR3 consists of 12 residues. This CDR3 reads CSASLSSGRAYF. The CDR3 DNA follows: TGCAGTGCTTCCCTCTCTAGCGGGAGGGCTTACTTC.

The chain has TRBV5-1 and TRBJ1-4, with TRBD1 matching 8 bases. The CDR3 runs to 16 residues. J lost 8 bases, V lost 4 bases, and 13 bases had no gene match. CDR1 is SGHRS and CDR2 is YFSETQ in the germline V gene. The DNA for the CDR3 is TGCGCCAGCAGCCTATCCGGACAGGGCGGAAGGGAAAAACTGTTTTTT. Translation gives CASSLSGQGGREKLFF.

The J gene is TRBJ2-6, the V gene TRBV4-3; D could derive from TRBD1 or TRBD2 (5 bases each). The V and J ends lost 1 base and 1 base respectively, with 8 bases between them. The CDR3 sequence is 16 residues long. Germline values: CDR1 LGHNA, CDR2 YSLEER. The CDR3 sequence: CASSQVGPSGANVLTF. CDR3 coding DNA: TGCGCCAGCAGCCAAGTGGGACCGTCTGGGGCCAACGTCCTGACTTTC.

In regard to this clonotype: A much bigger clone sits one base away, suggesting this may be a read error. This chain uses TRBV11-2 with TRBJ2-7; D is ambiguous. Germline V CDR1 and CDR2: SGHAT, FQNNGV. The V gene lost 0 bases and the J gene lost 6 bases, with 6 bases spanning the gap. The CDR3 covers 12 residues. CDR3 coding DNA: TGTGCCAGCAGCTTAGAAGCCTGCGAGCAGTACTTC. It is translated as CASSLEACEQYF.

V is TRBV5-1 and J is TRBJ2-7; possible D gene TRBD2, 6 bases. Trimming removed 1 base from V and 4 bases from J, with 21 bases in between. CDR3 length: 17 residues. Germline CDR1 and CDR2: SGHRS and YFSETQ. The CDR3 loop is CASSLMLRGAGSYEQYF. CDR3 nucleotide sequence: TGCGCCAGCAGCTTGATGTTACGCGGGGCCGGGTCTTACGAGCAGTACTTC. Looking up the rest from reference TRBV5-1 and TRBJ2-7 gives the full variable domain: KAGVTQTPRYLIKTRGQQVTLSCSPISGHRSVSWYQQTPGQGLQFLFEYFSETQRNKGNFPGRFSGRQFSNSRSEMNVSTLELGDSALYLCASSLMLRGAGSYEQYFGPGTRLTVT.

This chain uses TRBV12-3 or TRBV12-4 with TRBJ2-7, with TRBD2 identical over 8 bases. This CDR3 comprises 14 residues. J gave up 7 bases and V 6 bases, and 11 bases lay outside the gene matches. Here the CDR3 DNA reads TGTGCCAGCAGACGTAGCGGGATCTCACTGGAGCAGTACTTC. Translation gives CASRRSGISLEQYF.

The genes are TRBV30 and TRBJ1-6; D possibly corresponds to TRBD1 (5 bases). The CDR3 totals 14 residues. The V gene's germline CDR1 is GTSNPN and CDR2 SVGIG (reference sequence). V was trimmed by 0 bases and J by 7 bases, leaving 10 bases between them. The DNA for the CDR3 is TGTGCCTGGAGTGTTGACAGTGGAAATTCACCCCTCCACTTT. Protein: CAWSVDSGNSPLHF.

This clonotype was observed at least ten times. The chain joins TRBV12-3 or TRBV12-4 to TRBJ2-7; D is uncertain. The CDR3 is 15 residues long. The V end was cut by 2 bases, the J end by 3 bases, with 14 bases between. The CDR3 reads CASSLYGYPDYEQYF. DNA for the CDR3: TGTGCCAGCAGTTTATATGGATACCCAGACTACGAGCAGTACTTC.